A selection of T cell receptor beta chains follows, all from one sample in a study of vaccination and CD4 T cells after COVID-19. Their antigen targets remain unknown. TCRdb reanalysed the PCR reads using MiXCR and keeps one entry per CDR3 protein. Among about 16,000 distinct CDR3 sequences, 50% were seen once, and the ten largest hold about 11%. Sequenced sample: CD4+ T cells from blood, cultured in vitro. These receptors all stem from a human donor who had recovered from COVID-19. The CDR3 runs from the conserved cysteine through the conserved F or W. D genes are given only for firm matches. Size tells how often a clone was seen (once, few, many) or the class of an expanded clone, and some rows leave it out.

clone_size j_call d_call v_call cdr3_nt cdr3_aa
NA TRBJ2-3 NA TRBV24-1 TGTGCCACCAGTGATCCCGGACGCACAGATACGCAGTATTTT CATSDPGRTDTQYF
NA TRBJ2-3 NA TRBV11-3 TGTGCCAGCAGCTTAGTTGGAGCAGATACGCAGTATTTT CASSLVGADTQYF
once TRBJ2-7 NA TRBV10-1 TGCGCCAGCAGACCAGGCAGGAGCGAGCAGTACTTC CASRPGRSEQYF
NA TRBJ1-2 NA TRBV6-2/TRBV6-3 TGTGCCAGCAGTTACCTCGAGGCGGGGATCGATGGCTACACCTTC CASSYLEAGIDGYTF
NA TRBJ1-3 NA TRBV6-2/TRBV6-3 TGTGCCAGCAGTAGGGGACGGCTCTCTGGAAACACCATATATTTT CASSRGRLSGNTIYF
NA TRBJ1-2 NA TRBV27 TGTGCCAGCAGTTTATCTTCCGGCGGGCCCTATGGCTACACCTTC CASSLSSGGPYGYTF
few TRBJ1-2 NA TRBV7-2 TGTGCCAGCAGCTTAGCGTCCGGGAACTATGGCTACACCTTC CASSLASGNYGYTF
NA TRBJ1-5 TRBD1 TRBV9 TGTGCCAGCAGCGCCGGGACAGTGAATCAGCCCCAGCATTTT CASSAGTVNQPQHF
NA TRBJ2-1 TRBD2 TRBV7-9 TGTGCCAGCAGCTCGGGACTAGCGGGGGACAATGAGCAGTTCTTC CASSSGLAGDNEQFF
once TRBJ2-5 TRBD2 TRBV19 TGTGCCAGTAGTATGGGGACTAGCAGCGGTGAGACCCAGTACTTC CASSMGTSSGETQYF
few TRBJ1-1 NA TRBV19 TGTGCCAGTAGTATAGTAGGCGGAGGTGAAGCTTTCTTT CASSIVGGGEAFF
few TRBJ2-4 NA TRBV27 TGTGCCAGCAGTTCTGGACAGACACGTACTAACATTCAGTACTTC CASSSGQTRTNIQYF
few TRBJ1-2 NA TRBV21-1 TGTGCCACCGACGACGGGGACTATGGCTACACCTTC CATDDGDYGYTF
NA TRBJ2-1 TRBD2 TRBV2 TGTGCCAGCAGTGACCGGACTAGCGGGAGTCGGCTCTTC CASSDRTSGSRLF
once TRBJ2-5 NA TRBV6-1 TGTGCCAGCAGACTGGGACTCACCCAGTACTTC CASRLGLTQYF